The next 20 T cell receptor beta chains were all read from a single sample in a study of T cells in Graves' hyperthyroidism and ophthalmopathy. TCR beta CDR3 regions were amplified from RNA. In the first-round RT-PCR of the TCR CDR3, the HTBI primer set was used. Each CDR3 protein gets one entry after TCRdb re-called the multiplex PCR reads with MiXCR. The sample has more than 450,000 distinct CDR3 sequences, approximately 20% seen once. The source material was blood. These receptors were taken from a man aged 35 to 55 with Graves' ophthalmopathy.

The chain employs TRBV10-3 and TRBJ1-1, with D maybe TRBD1 (5 bases). V lost 1 base, J lost 5 bases, and 8 bases lay in between. CDR1 and CDR2 from the germline V gene are ENHRY and SYGVKD. The CDR3 extends over 13 amino acids. CDR3 bases: TGTGCCATCAGTGAGTTGGGGGGGACTGAAGCTTTCTTT. The encoded protein is CAISELGGTEAFF.

This clonotype showed up many times. V and J are TRBV27 and TRBJ2-1, with 7 positions matching TRBD2. Germline V gene data show CDR1 as MNHEY and CDR2 as SMNVEV (reference sequence). CDR3 length equals 13 residues. With 5 bases clipped from V and 8 bases from J, the junction kept 6 bases outside the gene matches. The CDR3 DNA reads TGTGCCAGCAGTGGGGGGGGGTTACATGAGCAGTTCTTC. Translated, it gives CASSGGGLHEQFF.

In this sample, this clonotype turned up a few times. The J gene is TRBJ1-1, the V gene TRBV2; D call uncertain. The CDR3 covers 14 residues. V was trimmed by 2 bases and J by 0 bases, leaving 7 bases between them. Germline CDR1 SNHLY, CDR2 FYNNEI. This CDR3 reads CASSERVLNTEAFF. The CDR3 DNA reads as TGTGCCAGCAGTGAAAGGGTTTTGAACACTGAAGCTTTCTTT.

This clonotype was counted only a few times. This chain joins TRBV6-9 and TRBJ2-3, with TRBD1 matching over 7 bases. Germline CDR1 is MNHGY and CDR2 is SVAAGI. Trimming removed 10 bases from V and 3 bases from J; junction bases left unmatched: 13. This CDR3 contains 15 residues. CDR3: CANTRGLPQTDTQYF. The CDR3 nucleotides read TGTGCCAACACAAGGGGGCTGCCCCAAACAGATACGCAGTATTTT.

This clonotype was detected many times. The rearrangement links TRBV10-3 to TRBJ2-5; D is uncertain. The CDR3 covers 12 residues. Germline CDR1 ENHRY, CDR2 SYGVKD. V lost 3 bases and J 4 bases, leaving 6 bases between the germline ends. CDR3 sequence reads: CAISDYLETQYF. CDR3 sequence (DNA): TGTGCCATCAGTGATTATTTAGAGACCCAGTACTTC.

This clonotype was observed a few times. The V and J genes are TRBV28 and TRBJ2-5; D is perhaps TRBD1 or TRBD2 (6 bases each). Germline-derived CDR1 and CDR2 are MDHEN and SYDVKM. V was clipped by 2 bases and J by 7 bases, with 17 bases between them. This CDR3 is 15 amino acids long. The CDR3 bases are TGTGCCAGCAGTTTAGTGGGGGCGGGACTTTCGACCCAGTACTTC. This encodes CASSLVGAGLSTQYF.

V and J are TRBV6-1 and TRBJ2-7; D unclear. Germline CDR1 MNHNS, CDR2 SASEGT. The CDR3 is made up of 11 amino acids. V lost 6 bases to trimming and J lost 2 bases, with 5 bases between them. The CDR3 loop reads CASRSTYEQYF. The CDR3, as DNA: TGTGCCAGCAGATCCACCTACGAGCAGTACTTC.

The chain joins TRBV20-1 to TRBJ2-3; D remains ambiguous. Per germline, CDR1 DFQATT and CDR2 SNEGSKA (reference sequence). V shed 3 bases and J shed 2 bases, with 9 bases lying between them. The CDR3 runs to 13 residues. The CDR3, as DNA: TGCAGTGCTAGTTTCCCCCCCACAGATACGCAGTATTTT. Translation: CSASFPPTDTQYF.

The chain carries TRBV19 and TRBJ1-5, with 8 nucleotides matching TRBD1. The CDR3 extends over 15 amino acids. V shed 5 bases and J 6 bases; nucleotides not matched to a gene: 9. From germline, CDR1 is LNHDA and CDR2 SQIVND (reference sequence). The DNA of the CDR3 is TGTGCCAGTAGTGACAGGGGACAAGGCGGTCAGCCCCAGCATTTT. Translating it yields CASSDRGQGGQPQHF. Drawing the rest from reference TRBV19 and TRBJ1-5, the complete variable domain is DGGITQSPKYLFRKEGQNVTLSCEQNLNHDAMYWYRQDPGQGLRLIYYSQIVNDFQKGDIAEGYSVSREKKESFPLTVTSAQKNPTAFYLCASSDRGQGGQPQHFGDGTRLSIL.

The V call is TRBV29-1, the J call TRBJ2-1, with 14 positions matching TRBD2. The trim removed 3 bases at V and 9 bases at J, leaving 7 bases unmatched. Germline CDR1 and CDR2: SQVTM and ANQGSEA. This CDR3 is 15 amino acids long. The CDR3 is CSVDPGLAGEGEQFF. As DNA, the CDR3 is TGCAGCGTTGATCCGGGACTAGCGGGAGAGGGTGAGCAGTTCTTC.

This clonotype has only a few counts. V gene TRBV27 combines with J gene TRBJ2-1, with TRBD2 identical over 8 bases. Germline trimming cut 5 bases from V and 4 bases from J; bases unmatched to any gene: 10. CDR1 is MNHEY and CDR2 is SMNVEV in the germline V gene (reference sequence). The CDR3 contains 16 residues. CDR3 sequence: CASSILGAGGYNEQFF. CDR3 nucleotides: TGTGCCAGCAGTATCTTAGGGGCGGGAGGTTACAATGAGCAGTTCTTC.

This clonotype was counted only a few times. V and J are TRBV5-5 and TRBJ1-1; 7 bases align to TRBD1. With V trimmed by 4 bases and J by 7 bases, 10 bases remained unmatched. Per the germline V gene, CDR1 is SGHKS and CDR2 is YYEKEE (reference sequence). This CDR3 region has 14 residues. CDR3 in DNA: TGTGCCAGCAGCACCTGGACAGGAGATAGTGAAGCTTTCTTT. Translating it yields CASSTWTGDSEAFF. Full variable domain (missing parts from reference TRBV5-5 and TRBJ1-1): DAGVTQSPTHLIKTRGQQVTLRCSPISGHKSVSWYQQVLGQGPQFIFQYYEKEERGRGNFPDRFSARQFPNYSSELNVNALLLGDSALYLCASSTWTGDSEAFFGQGTRLTVV.

This chain uses TRBV9 with TRBJ1-4; D gene unclear. Germline CDR1 and CDR2: SGDLS and YYNGEE. The CDR3 runs 15 residues. Trimming took 2 bases from V and 0 from J, leaving 8 bases between them. DNA of the CDR3: TGTGCCAGCAGCGTCGCCGGGACAACTAATGAAAAACTGTTTTTT. It translates to CASSVAGTTNEKLFF.

This clonotype was counted only a few times. The chain has TRBV20-1 and TRBJ1-5, with D tentatively TRBD1 (5 bases). Germline values: CDR1 DFQATT, CDR2 SNEGSKA (reference sequence). This CDR3 comprises 14 residues. V was cut by 0 bases and J by 2 bases, with 8 bases left in between. CDR3 nucleotide sequence: TGCAGTGCTAGAGACAGGGCGGGCAATCAGCCCCAGCATTTT. This translates into CSARDRAGNQPQHF.

This clonotype was seen at least ten times. This sequence joins TRBV6-2 or TRBV6-3 and TRBJ1-2, with a possible D match to TRBD1 (5 bases). The CDR3 is 14 amino acids. V was cut by 2 bases and J by 2 bases, with 9 bases left in between. The germline V gene encodes CDR1 MNHEY and CDR2 SVGEGT. CDR3 residues: CASSYQGFNYGYTF. CDR3 nucleotide sequence: TGTGCCAGCAGTTACCAGGGATTCAACTATGGCTACACCTTC.

This clonotype occurred many times. V and J are TRBV27 and TRBJ2-7, with 9 nucleotides matching TRBD1. V shed 5 bases, J shed 4 bases, and the junction held 9 bases outside the gene matches. In germline, CDR1 is MNHEY, CDR2 SMNVEV (reference sequence). The CDR3 consists of 15 residues. The CDR3 DNA follows: TGTGCCAGCAGTCATAAGTGGGACAGGGTTTACGAGCAGTACTTC. Protein product: CASSHKWDRVYEQYF.

The rearrangement uses TRBV5-1 and TRBJ1-2; D not resolved. Trimming pared 4 bases from V and 1 base from J, leaving 14 bases between. Per germline, CDR1 SGHRS and CDR2 YFSETQ. This CDR3 has 15 residues. CDR3 DNA: TGCGCCAGCAGCCACACCCCGGGAAATAACTATGGCTACACCTTC. Translated: CASSHTPGNNYGYTF.

The V call is TRBV11-2, the J call TRBJ1-2; D remains unclear. The germline V gene encodes CDR1 SGHAT and CDR2 FQNNGV. The V end was cut by 5 bases, the J end by 7 bases, with 11 bases between. This CDR3 region has 12 residues. The CDR3 is CASSRSASGYTF. The DNA for the CDR3 is TGTGCCAGCAGCAGATCCGCCTCTGGCTACACCTTC.

The chain has TRBV2 and TRBJ1-2; D is perhaps TRBD1 (6 bases). This CDR3 has 12 amino acids. Germline CDR1 is SNHLY and CDR2 is FYNNEI. Trimming removed 6 bases from V and 7 bases from J, with 12 bases in between. The CDR3 protein is CASRQGGRGYTF. The CDR3, as DNA: TGTGCCAGCAGACAGGGCGGTCGTGGCTACACCTTC.

The genes are TRBV5-6 and TRBJ2-1; TRBD2 aligns across 9 bases. The germline CDR1 and CDR2 sequences are SGHDT and YYEEEE. Trimming took 4 bases from V and 6 from J; bases not matched to a gene: 11. The CDR3 is 16 amino acids. CDR3 sequence (DNA): TGTGCCAGCAGCACCCCCCAAGCGGGAGGTGGCAATGAGCAGTTCTTC. Translating gives CASSTPQAGGGNEQFF.